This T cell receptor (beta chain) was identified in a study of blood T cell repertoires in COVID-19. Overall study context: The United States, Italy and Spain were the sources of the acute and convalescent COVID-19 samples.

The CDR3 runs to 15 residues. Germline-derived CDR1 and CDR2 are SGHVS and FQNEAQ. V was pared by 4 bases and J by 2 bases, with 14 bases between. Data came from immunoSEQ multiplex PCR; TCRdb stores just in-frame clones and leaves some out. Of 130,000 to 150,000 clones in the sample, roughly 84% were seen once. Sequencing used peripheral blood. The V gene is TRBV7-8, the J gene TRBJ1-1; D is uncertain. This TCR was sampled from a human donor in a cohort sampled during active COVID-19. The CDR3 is CASSWRRGVNTEAFF. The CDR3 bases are TGTGCCAGCAGCTGGCGAAGAGGAGTAAACACTGAAGCTTTCTTT.